This TCR beta chain was sequenced during a study of Graves' ophthalmopathy and Graves' hyperthyroidism. Study context: Researchers classed hyperthyroidism as stable given no ophthalmopathy within 18 months of follow-up. Study-wide results and limits: Clonotypes were expanded in thyroid at above 0.001 frequency, and most also appeared in blood.

RNA transcripts were the source from which TCR beta CDR3 regions were amplified. HTBI-primed RT-PCR formed the first round, and a multiplex PCR formed the second. TCRdb independently ran MiXCR on the multiplex PCR reads; one entry per CDR3 protein. The sample includes 900,000 to 1,200,000 distinct CDR3 sequences, about two fifths of them seen just once. The length of the CDR3 is 11 residues. Per the germline V gene, CDR1 is SQVTM and CDR2 is ANQGSEA. Between the trimmed V and J ends, which lost 5 bases and 5 bases, there was a span of 9 bases. For this clonotype: Its target is unknown.

Newly diagnosed hyperthyroidism donors, aged 18 to 65, duration under 2 months. Other autoimmune diseases, uncontrolled infections, pregnancy and lactation each led to patient exclusion. This TCR was sampled from an adult man with Graves' hyperthyroidism. What was sequenced was peripheral blood or thyroid tissue (not recorded which). The gene calls are TRBV29-1 and TRBJ2-5, with D hard to call. The CDR3, as DNA: TGCAGCGTTAAGCCTGGGGAGACCCAGTACTTC. Residues: CSVKPGETQYF.